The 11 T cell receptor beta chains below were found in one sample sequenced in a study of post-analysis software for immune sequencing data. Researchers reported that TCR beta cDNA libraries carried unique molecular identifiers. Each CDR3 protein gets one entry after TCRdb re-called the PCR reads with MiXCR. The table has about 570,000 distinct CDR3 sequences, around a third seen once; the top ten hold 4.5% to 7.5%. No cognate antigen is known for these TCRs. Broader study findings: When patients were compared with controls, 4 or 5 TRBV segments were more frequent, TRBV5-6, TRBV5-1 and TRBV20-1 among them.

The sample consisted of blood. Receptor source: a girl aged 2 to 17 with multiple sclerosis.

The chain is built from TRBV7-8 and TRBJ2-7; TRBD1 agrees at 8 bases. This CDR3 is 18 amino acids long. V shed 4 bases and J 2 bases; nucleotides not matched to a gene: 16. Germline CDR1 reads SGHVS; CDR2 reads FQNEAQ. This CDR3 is CASSSRVPGGPNPYEQYF. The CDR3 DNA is TGTGCCAGCAGCTCAAGGGTCCCAGGGGGCCCAAACCCCTACGAGCAGTACTTC.

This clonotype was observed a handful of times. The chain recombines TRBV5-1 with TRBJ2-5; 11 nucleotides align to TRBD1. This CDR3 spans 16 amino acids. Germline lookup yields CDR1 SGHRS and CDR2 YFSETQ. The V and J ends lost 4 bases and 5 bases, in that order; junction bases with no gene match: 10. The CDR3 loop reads CASSALWTGGRETQYF. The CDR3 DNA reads TGCGCCAGCAGCGCTCTCTGGACAGGGGGCCGGGAGACCCAGTACTTC.

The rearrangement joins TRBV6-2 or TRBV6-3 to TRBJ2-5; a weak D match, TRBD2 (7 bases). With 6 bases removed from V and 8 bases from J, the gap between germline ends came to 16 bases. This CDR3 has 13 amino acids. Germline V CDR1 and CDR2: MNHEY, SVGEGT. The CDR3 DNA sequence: TGTGCCAGCAGCAGGGGAGCGGGGCAAACCCAGTACTTC. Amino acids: CASSRGAGQTQYF.

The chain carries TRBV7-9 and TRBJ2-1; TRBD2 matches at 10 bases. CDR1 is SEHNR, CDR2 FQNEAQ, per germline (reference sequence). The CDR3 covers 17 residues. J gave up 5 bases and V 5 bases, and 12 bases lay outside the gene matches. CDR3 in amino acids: CASSKGVAGGLNNEQFF. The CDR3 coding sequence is TGTGCCAGCAGCAAGGGGGTAGCGGGGGGCCTAAACAATGAGCAGTTCTTC. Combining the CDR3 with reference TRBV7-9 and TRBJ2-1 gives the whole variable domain DTGVSQNPRHKITKRGQNVTFRCDPISEHNRLYWYRQTLGQGPEFLTYFQNEAQLEKSRLLSDRFSAERPKGSFSTLEIQRTEQGDSAMYLCASSKGVAGGLNNEQFFGPGTRLTVL.

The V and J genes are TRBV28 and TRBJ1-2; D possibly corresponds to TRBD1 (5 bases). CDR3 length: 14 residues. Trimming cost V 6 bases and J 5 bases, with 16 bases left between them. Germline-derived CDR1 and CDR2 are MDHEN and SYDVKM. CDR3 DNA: TGTGCCAGCAGACCCTCCCGGGACGCTTATGGCTACACCTTC. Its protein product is CASRPSRDAYGYTF.

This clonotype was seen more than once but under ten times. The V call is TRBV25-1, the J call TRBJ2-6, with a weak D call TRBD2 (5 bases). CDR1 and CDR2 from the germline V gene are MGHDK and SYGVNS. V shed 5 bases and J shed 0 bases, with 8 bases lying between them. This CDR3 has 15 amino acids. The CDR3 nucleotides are TGTGCCAGCAGTCGAGGGCACTCTGGGGCCAACGTCCTGACTTTC. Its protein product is CASSRGHSGANVLTF.

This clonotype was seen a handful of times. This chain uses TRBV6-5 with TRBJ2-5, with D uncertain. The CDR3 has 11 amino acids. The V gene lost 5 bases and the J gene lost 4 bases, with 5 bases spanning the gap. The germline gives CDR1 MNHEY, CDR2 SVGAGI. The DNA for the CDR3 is TGTGCCAGCAGTGACGCAGAGACCCAGTACTTC. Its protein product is CASSDAETQYF.

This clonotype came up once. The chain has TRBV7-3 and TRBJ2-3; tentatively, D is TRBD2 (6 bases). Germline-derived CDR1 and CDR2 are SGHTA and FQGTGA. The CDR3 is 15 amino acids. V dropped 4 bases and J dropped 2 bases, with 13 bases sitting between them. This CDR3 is CASSSDGLYTDTQYF. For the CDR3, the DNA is TGTGCCAGCAGCTCGGACGGACTATACACAGATACGCAGTATTTT. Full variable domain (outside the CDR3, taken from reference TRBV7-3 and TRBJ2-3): GAGVSQTPSNKVTEKGKYVELRCDPISGHTALYWYRQSLGQGPEFLIYFQGTGAADDSGLPNDRFFAVRPEGSVSTLKIQRTERGDSAVYLCASSSDGLYTDTQYFGPGTRLTVL.

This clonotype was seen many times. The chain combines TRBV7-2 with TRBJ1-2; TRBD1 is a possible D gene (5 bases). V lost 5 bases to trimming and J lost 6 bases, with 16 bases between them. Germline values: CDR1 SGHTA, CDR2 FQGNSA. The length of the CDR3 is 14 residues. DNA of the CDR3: TGTGCCAGCAGCCTGGGACTGTTGAGGCATGGCTACACCTTC. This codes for CASSLGLLRHGYTF.

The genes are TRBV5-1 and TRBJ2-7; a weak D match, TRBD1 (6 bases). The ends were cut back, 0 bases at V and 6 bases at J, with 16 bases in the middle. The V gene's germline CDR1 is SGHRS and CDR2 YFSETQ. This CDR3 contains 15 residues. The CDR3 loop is CASSLVFRGSGEQYF. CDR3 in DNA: TGCGCCAGCAGCTTGGTTTTCAGGGGTTCTGGCGAGCAGTACTTC.

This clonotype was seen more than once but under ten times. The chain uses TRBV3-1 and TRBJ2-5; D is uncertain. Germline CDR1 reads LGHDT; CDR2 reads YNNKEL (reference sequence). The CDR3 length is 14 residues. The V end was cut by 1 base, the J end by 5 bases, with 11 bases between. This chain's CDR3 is CASSQGPARETQYF. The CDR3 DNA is TGTGCCAGCAGCCAAGGCCCAGCCCGGGAGACCCAGTACTTC.